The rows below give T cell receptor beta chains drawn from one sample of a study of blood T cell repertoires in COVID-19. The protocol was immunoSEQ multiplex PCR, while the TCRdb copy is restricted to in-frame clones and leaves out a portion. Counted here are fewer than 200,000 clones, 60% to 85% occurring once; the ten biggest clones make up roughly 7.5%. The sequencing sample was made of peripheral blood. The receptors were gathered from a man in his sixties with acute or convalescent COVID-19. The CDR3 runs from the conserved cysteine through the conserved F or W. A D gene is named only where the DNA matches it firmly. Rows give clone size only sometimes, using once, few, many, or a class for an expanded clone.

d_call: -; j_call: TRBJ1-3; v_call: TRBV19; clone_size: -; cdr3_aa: CASSIISGRSSGNTIYF; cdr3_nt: TGTGCCAGTAGTATAATATCCGGCAGGTCCTCTGGAAACACCATATATTTT
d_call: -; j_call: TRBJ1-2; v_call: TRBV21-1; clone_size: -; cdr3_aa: CASNRDRGYGYTF; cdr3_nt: TGTGCCAGCAACCGAGACAGGGGTTATGGCTACACCTTC
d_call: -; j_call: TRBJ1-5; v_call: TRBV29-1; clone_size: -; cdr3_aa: CSAAGELDQPQHF; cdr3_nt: TGCAGCGCTGCGGGGGAACTTGATCAGCCCCAGCATTTT
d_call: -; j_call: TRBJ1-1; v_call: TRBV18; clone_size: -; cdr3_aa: CASSPYVTEEAFF; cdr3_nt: TGTGCCAGCTCACCATACGTCACAGAAGAAGCTTTCTTT
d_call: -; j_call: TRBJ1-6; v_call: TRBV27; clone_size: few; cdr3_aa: CASSLSAGFYNSPLHF; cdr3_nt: TGTGCCAGCAGTTTATCGGCGGGTTTCTATAATTCACCCCTCCACTTT
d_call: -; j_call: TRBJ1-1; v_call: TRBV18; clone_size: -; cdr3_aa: CASSPGGPPNTEAFF; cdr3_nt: TGTGCCAGCTCACCGGGGGGGCCACCGAACACTGAAGCTTTCTTT
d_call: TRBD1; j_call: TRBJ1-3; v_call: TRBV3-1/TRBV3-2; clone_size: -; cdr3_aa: CASSPSDRVNTIYF; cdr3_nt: TGTGCCAGCAGCCCATCGGACAGGGTAAACACCATATATTTT
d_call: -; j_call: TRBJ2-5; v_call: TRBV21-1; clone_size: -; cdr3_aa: CASSIPGQLKETQYF; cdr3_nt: TGTGCCAGCAGCATTCCGGGACAGCTGAAAGAGACCCAGTACTTC
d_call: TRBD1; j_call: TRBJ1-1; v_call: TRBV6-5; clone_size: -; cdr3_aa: CASSRQGRTEAFF; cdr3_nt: TGTGCCAGCAGTCGACAGGGCCGGACTGAAGCTTTCTTT
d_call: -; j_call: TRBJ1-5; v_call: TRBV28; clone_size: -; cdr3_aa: CASNFPGGLGNQPQHF; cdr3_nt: TGTGCCAGCAATTTCCCGGGGGGGTTAGGCAATCAGCCCCAGCATTTT
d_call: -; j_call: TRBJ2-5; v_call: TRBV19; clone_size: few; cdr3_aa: CASSIWGPGHEETQYF; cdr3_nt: TGTGCCAGTAGTATTTGGGGGCCGGGCCACGAAGAGACCCAGTACTTC
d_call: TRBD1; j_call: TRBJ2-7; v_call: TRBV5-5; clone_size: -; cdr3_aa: CASSPVFDRGPYEQYF; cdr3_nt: TGTGCCAGCAGCCCGGTCTTCGACAGGGGGCCCTACGAGCAGTACTTC
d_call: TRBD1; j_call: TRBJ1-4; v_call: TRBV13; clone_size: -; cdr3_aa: CASSLRDSATNEKLFF; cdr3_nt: TGTGCCAGCAGCTTAAGGGACAGTGCAACTAATGAAAAACTGTTTTTT
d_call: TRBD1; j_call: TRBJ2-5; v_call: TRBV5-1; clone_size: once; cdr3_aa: CASGTTGEETQYF; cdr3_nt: TGCGCCAGCGGGACGACAGGGGAAGAGACCCAGTACTTC
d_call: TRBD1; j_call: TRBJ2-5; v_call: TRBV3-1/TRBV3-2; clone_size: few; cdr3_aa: CASSQGRGTQTQYF; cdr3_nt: TGTGCCAGCAGCCAAGGCAGGGGGACGCAGACCCAGTACTTC
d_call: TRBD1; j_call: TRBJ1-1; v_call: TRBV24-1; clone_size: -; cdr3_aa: CATSDTGGAEAFF; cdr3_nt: TGTGCCACCAGTGATACAGGGGGAGCTGAAGCTTTCTTT
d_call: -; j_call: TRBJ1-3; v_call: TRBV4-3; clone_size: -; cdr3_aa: CASSQDRRQGLGNTIYF; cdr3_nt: TGCGCCAGCAGCCAAGATAGAAGGCAGGGACTTGGAAACACCATATATTTT
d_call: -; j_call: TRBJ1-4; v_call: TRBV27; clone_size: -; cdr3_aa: CASSYSRVSEKLFF; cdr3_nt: TGTGCCAGCAGTTATTCCAGGGTTTCAGAAAAACTGTTTTTT
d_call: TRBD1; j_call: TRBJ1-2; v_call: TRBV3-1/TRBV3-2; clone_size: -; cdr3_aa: CASSLQGTYGYTF; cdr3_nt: TGTGCCAGCAGCCTACAGGGGACCTATGGCTACACCTTC
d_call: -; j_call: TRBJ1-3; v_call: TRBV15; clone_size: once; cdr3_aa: CATSRGGAGVTGNTIYF; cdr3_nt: TGTGCCACCAGCAGAGGTGGCGCGGGGGTCACTGGAAACACCATATATTTT
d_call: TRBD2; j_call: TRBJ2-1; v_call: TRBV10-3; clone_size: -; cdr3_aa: CAISESVQRGGQGEQFF; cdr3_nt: TGTGCCATCAGTGAGTCAGTCCAGCGGGGGGGCCAGGGTGAGCAGTTCTTC
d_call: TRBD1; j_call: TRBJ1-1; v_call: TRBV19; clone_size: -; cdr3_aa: CASTRQGNTEAFF; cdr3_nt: TGTGCCAGTACCCGACAGGGTAACACTGAAGCTTTCTTT
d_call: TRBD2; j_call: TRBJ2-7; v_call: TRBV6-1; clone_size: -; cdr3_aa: CASSEGLAGGYEQYF; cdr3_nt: TGTGCCAGCAGTGAAGGTCTAGCGGGGGGCTACGAGCAGTACTTC
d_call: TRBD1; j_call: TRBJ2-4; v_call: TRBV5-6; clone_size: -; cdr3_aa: CASSPGTGGALAKNIQYF; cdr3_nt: TGTGCCAGCAGCCCCGGGACAGGGGGCGCGCTTGCCAAAAACATTCAGTACTTC
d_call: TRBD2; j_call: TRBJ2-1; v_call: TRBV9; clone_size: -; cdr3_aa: CASSVAGAGGSSYNEQFF; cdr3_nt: TGTGCCAGCAGCGTAGCTGGAGCGGGGGGGAGCTCCTACAATGAGCAGTTCTTC
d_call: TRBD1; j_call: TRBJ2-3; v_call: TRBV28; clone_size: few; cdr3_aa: CASSSMGQGASGTDTQYF; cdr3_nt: TGTGCCAGCAGCTCAATGGGACAGGGGGCGTCGGGCACAGATACGCAGTATTTT
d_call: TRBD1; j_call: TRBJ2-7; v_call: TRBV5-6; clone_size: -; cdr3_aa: CASSWGQGLSYEQYF; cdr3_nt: TGTGCCAGCAGCTGGGGACAGGGACTTTCCTACGAGCAGTACTTC
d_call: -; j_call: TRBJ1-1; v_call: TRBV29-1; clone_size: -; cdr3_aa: CSVDPTGLNTEAFF; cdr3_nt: TGCAGCGTTGACCCCACTGGGCTGAACACTGAAGCTTTCTTT
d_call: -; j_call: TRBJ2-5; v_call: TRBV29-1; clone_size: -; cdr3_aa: CSVEFFAAQETQYF; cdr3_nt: TGCAGCGTTGAATTCTTCGCGGCCCAAGAGACCCAGTACTTC
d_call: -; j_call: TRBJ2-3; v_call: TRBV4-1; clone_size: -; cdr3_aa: CASSQEEAEGYFGDTQYF; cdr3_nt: TGCGCCAGCAGCCAAGAGGAGGCGGAGGGATATTTCGGAGATACGCAGTATTTT
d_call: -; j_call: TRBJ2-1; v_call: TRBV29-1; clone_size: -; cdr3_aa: CSVEFPPGVYNEQFF; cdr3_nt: TGCAGCGTTGAGTTTCCCCCCGGGGTATACAATGAGCAGTTCTTC
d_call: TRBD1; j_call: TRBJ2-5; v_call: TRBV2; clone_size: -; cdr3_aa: CATGQGGETQYF; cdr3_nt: TGTGCCACGGGACAGGGAGGAGAGACCCAGTACTTC
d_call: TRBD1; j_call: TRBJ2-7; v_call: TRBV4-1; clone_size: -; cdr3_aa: CASSLDRGLSYEQYF; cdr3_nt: TGCGCCAGCAGCCTCGACAGGGGGCTGTCCTACGAGCAGTACTTC
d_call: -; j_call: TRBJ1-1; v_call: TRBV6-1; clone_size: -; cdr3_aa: CASSELHSNLQGTEAFF; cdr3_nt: TGTGCCAGCAGTGAACTACACTCCAACTTGCAGGGCACTGAAGCTTTCTTT
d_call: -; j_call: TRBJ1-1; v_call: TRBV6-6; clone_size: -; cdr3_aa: CASSYWPGDAEAFF; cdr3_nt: TGTGCCAGCAGTTACTGGCCGGGGGACGCTGAAGCTTTCTTT
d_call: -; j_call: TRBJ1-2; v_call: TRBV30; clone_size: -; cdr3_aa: CAWSALGHYGYTF; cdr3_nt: TGTGCCTGGAGCGCGCTAGGCCACTATGGCTACACCTTC
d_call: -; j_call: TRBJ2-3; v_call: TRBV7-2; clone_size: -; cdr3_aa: CASSLRDGSTDTQYF; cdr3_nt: TGTGCCAGCAGCTTACGAGACGGGAGCACAGATACGCAGTATTTT